Below, one T cell receptor beta chain is given with its context. Antigen: not known. Looked up from germline, CDR1 is SEHNR and CDR2 is FQNEAQ (reference sequence). V was cut by 5 bases and J by 8 bases, with 21 bases left in between. This CDR3 is 16 amino acids long. Data came from immunoSEQ multiplex PCR; TCRdb stores just in-frame clones and leaves some out. The sample consists of fewer than 80,000 clones, 95% to 96% of them appearing once. These data originate in a study of cytomegalovirus exposure and HLA in healthy donors. In the study overall: The roughly 670 first-cohort repertoires and the 110 or so validation repertoires shared the same platform, a later analysis reported. Findings and limits, study-wide: In the roughly 130 validation repertoires, a later analysis found that first-cohort TCR clusters tended to co-occur.

The donors were members of the 120-subject validation cohort (separate from the approximately 670-subject first cohort). The sample was PBMCs. The rearrangement uses TRBV7-9 and TRBJ1-4; D perhaps matches TRBD1 (6 bases). This TCR derives from a woman younger than 30 in good health and CMV-seropositive. CDR3 loop: CASSLGNRAENEKLFF. The DNA of the CDR3 is TGTGCCAGCAGCCTAGGCAACAGGGCCGAAAACGAAAAACTGTTTTTT.